The source of this T cell receptor beta chain is a study of beta chain features in type 1 diabetes. The CDR3 runs 18 residues. Looked up from germline, CDR1 is MGHDK and CDR2 is SYGVNS. Between the trimmed V and J ends, which lost 0 bases and 0 bases, there was a span of 17 bases. Investigators reverse transcribed all isolated RNA, so they sequenced expressed TCRB transcripts. Here immunoSEQ multiplex PCR was the method, and the copy in TCRdb shows in-frame clones only, minus some. Of 400,000 to 450,000 clones listed, more than 11% are singletons. This clone was found a few times. The rearrangement links TRBV25-1 to TRBJ2-5; the D gene is possibly TRBD2 (5 bases). The origin of this receptor is a man between 25 and 39 years old in good health. Sequencing input: naive CD4+ T cells from blood. The CDR3 loop is CASSEYFRGGTYQETQYF. CDR3 nucleotides: TGTGCCAGCAGTGAATATTTTCGCGGAGGAACGTACCAAGAGACCCAGTACTTC. The entire variable domain, with the rest obtained from reference TRBV25-1 and TRBJ2-5, is as follows: EADIYQTPRYLVIGTGKKITLECSQTMGHDKMYWYQQDPGMELHLIHYSYGVNSTEKGDLSSESTVSRIRTEHFPLTLESARPSHTSQYLCASSEYFRGGTYQETQYFGPGTRLLVL.